This T cell receptor (beta chain) emerged from a study of blood T cell repertoires in COVID-19. Study summary: Sites across the United States, Italy and Spain contributed samples from acute and convalescent COVID-19.

The germline CDR1 and CDR2 sequences are ENHRY and SYGVKD. This CDR3 spans 13 amino acids. With 8 bases removed from V and 5 bases from J, the gap between germline ends came to 12 bases. Original data processing: Using reference gene primer amplification, nucleated cell counts were estimated. Repertoires were generated with immunoSEQ multiplex PCR, while TCRdb's copy carries only in-frame clones and drops some. The DNA gave D and trimming, while V, J and clone size come from that table. The table lists fewer than 100,000 clones, 75% to 95% of them singletons, with roughly 0.73% in the top ten. Sequencing was done on a sample of peripheral blood. The sequence was collected from a woman of 80 years or more with acute or convalescent COVID-19. This chain links TRBV10-3 with TRBJ1-4; D gene unclear. CDR3 sequence (DNA): TGTGCCATCGGTTTTAGAGAGAATGAAAAACTGTTTTTT. It is translated as CAIGFRENEKLFF.